The clone carrying this T cell receptor beta chain was seen a single time. The antigen is undetermined. This record comes from a study of CD8 T cells in ankylosing spondylitis. Overall study results and limits: Prior work had noted some motif variants in reactive arthritis blood and synovial fluid. Disease-associated clones were reportedly significantly overrepresented in matched ankylosing spondylitis synovial fluid. It appeared that ankylosing spondylitis blood was characterized by a TCR beta motif of 8 or 9 highly homologous variants. Disease-linked clones bore a CD8+ phenotype, appearing relatively rarely in peripheral blood.

Germline loops: CDR1 SEHNR, CDR2 FQNEAQ (reference sequence). CDR3 size: 15 residues. V was trimmed by 3 bases and J by 0 bases, leaving 11 bases between them. TCRdb re-derived calls from the 5' RACE reads in MiXCR, one entry per CDR3 protein. The sample shows approximately 140,000 distinct CDR3 sequences, around 42% of them seen only once. This chain links TRBV7-9 with TRBJ1-2; D remains unclear. Sequences were obtained from synovial fluid, either unsorted or a sorted T cell fraction (not recorded which). The receptor was derived from a male donor with ankylosing spondylitis. The CDR3, as DNA: TGTGCCAGCAGCTTCTATGCACTCACTAACTATGGCTACACCTTC. The encoded protein is CASSFYALTNYGYTF.